These 11 T cell receptor beta chains came from one sample sequenced in a study of blood T cell repertoires in COVID-19. The repertoire was sequenced with immunoSEQ multiplex PCR; TCRdb's copy has only in-frame clones and lacks some. The sample includes around 150,000 clones, about 84% of them seen just once. Sequenced material: peripheral blood. The source is a woman aged 50 to 65 with acute or convalescent COVID-19.

The chain uses TRBV6-6 and TRBJ2-3; no clear D. Germline-derived CDR1 and CDR2 are MNHNY and SVGAGI (reference sequence). This CDR3 contains 12 residues. The V gene lost 2 bases and the J gene lost 4 bases, with 4 bases spanning the gap. CDR3 sequence: CASSYVADTQYF. In DNA, the CDR3 is TGTGCCAGCAGTTACGTCGCAGATACGCAGTATTTT.

The V gene is TRBV18, the J gene TRBJ1-1; 12 bases are a match to TRBD1. In germline, CDR1 is KGHSH, CDR2 LQKENI. The CDR3 sequence is 15 residues long. V trimming: 8 bases; J trimming: 8 bases; junction bases outside the gene matches: 12. For the CDR3, the DNA is TGTGCCAGCCGGGGGGACAGGGGGCCCTACGACGAAGCTTTCTTT. It yields the protein CASRGDRGPYDEAFF.

A few counts support this clone. The chain recombines TRBV19 with TRBJ2-3, with TRBD2 matching over 9 bases. Germline values: CDR1 LNHDA, CDR2 SQIVND (reference sequence). The V and J ends lost 4 bases and 3 bases, in that order; junction bases with no gene match: 5. CDR3 length equals 15 residues. Here the CDR3 reads CASSTRGGATDTQYF. DNA of the CDR3: TGTGCCAGTAGTACCCGCGGGGGGGCAACAGATACGCAGTATTTT.

The rearrangement joins TRBV6-6 to TRBJ2-1; TRBD1 might be the D (6 bases). This CDR3 comprises 15 residues. CDR1 is MNHNY and CDR2 is SVGAGI in the germline V gene (reference sequence). V lost 5 bases to trimming and J lost 5 bases, with 16 bases between them. As DNA, the CDR3 is TGTGCCAGCAGTACCCCCCAGGACAGAAACAATGAGCAGTTCTTC. It codes for CASSTPQDRNNEQFF.

V is TRBV10-3 and J is TRBJ2-2; 7 bases map to TRBD2. This CDR3 comprises 15 residues. The germline CDR1 and CDR2 sequences are ENHRY and SYGVKD. The V segment lost 6 bases and the J segment 1 base; nucleotides outside the gene matches: 5. The CDR3 nucleotides are TGTGCCATCAGCGCCGGCGGGGGGAACACCGGGGAGCTGTTTTTT. It specifies CAISAGGGNTGELFF.

This sequence joins TRBV19 and TRBJ1-1; no clear D gene. Germline-derived CDR1 and CDR2 are LNHDA and SQIVND (reference sequence). CDR3 size: 13 residues. The V gene lost 1 base and the J gene lost 1 base, with 4 bases spanning the gap. In nucleotides, the CDR3 is TGTGCCAGTAGTATAGGAGAGAACACTGAAGCTTTCTTT. As protein: CASSIGENTEAFF. The full variable domain, completed using reference TRBV19 and TRBJ1-1, is DGGITQSPKYLFRKEGQNVTLSCEQNLNHDAMYWYRQDPGQGLRLIYYSQIVNDFQKGDIAEGYSVSREKKESFPLTVTSAQKNPTAFYLCASSIGENTEAFFGQGTRLTVV.

CDR3 nucleotides: TGCGCCAGCAGCCAAGATATAGGTTCGGGGGCTAACTATGGCTACACCTTC. It codes for CASSQDIGSGANYGYTF. This rearrangement joins TRBV4-3 to TRBJ1-2; possible D gene TRBD1, 5 bases. This CDR3 contains 17 residues. V lost 0 bases and J lost 0, with 14 bases in between. Germline V gene data show CDR1 as LGHNA and CDR2 as YSLEER.

This clone has a single count. The chain couples TRBV6-5 to TRBJ1-2, with 8 nucleotides matching TRBD1. Germline V gene data show CDR1 as MNHEY and CDR2 as SVGAGI. The J segment lost 3 bases and the V segment lost 10 bases, leaving 7 bases of the junction unmatched. The CDR3 loop spans 13 amino acids. CDR3 in DNA: TGTGCCACGGGGAGACAGGGGTACTATGGCTACACCTTC. Amino acids: CATGRQGYYGYTF.

J is TRBJ1-6 and V is TRBV28; 10 bases are shared with TRBD1. V lost 5 bases to trimming and J lost 14 bases; unmatched junction nucleotides: 12. The CDR3 consists of 15 residues. Germline lookup yields CDR1 MDHEN and CDR2 SYDVKM. The CDR3 sequence: CASSHAGTGEISLHF. The CDR3 nucleotides are TGTGCCAGCAGTCACGCTGGGACAGGGGAAATATCCCTCCACTTT.

The CDR3 is CASSLLGQGSSGYTF. CDR3 DNA: TGTGCCAGCAGCCTCCTCGGACAGGGCTCCTCTGGCTACACCTTC. The chain recombines TRBV5-6 with TRBJ1-2; 8 nucleotides agree with TRBD1. V shed 4 bases and J 7 bases; nucleotides not matched to a gene: 12. From germline, CDR1 is SGHDT and CDR2 YYEEEE. The CDR3 contains 15 residues.

V usage is TRBV7-2 and J usage is TRBJ2-3; D may be TRBD1 (5 bases). The CDR3 covers 14 residues. Germline CDR1 is SGHTA and CDR2 is FQGNSA. Trimming removed 1 base from V and 6 bases from J, with 11 bases in between. CDR3 sequence: CASSLGLGRDTQYF. The CDR3 DNA is TGTGCCAGCAGCTTAGGGTTGGGGCGGGATACGCAGTATTTT.